A selection of T cell receptor beta chains follows, all from one sample in a study of T cell responses to AZD1222 COVID-19 vaccine. TCRdb's copy holds only in-frame clones and misses some; the assay was immunoSEQ multiplex PCR. This table has 77,000 or so clones, approximately 90% appearing once. The specimen was peripheral blood, collected on day 0 of AZD1222 vaccination. The source is an adult in good health. Each CDR3 is given with its conserved first and last residue. D genes are given only for firm matches. Size is stated for part of the rows, as once, few or many counts, or as a class when the clone is expanded.

abundance: NA
v_gene: TRBV9
len: 17
j_gene: TRBJ2-3
d_gene: NA
CDR3aa: CASSGRRGLGYTDTQYF
CDR3nt: TGTGCCAGCAGCGGACGACGGGGACTCGGTTACACAGATACGCAGTATTTT

abundance: NA
v_gene: TRBV28
len: 16
j_gene: TRBJ2-1
d_gene: TRBD2
CDR3aa: CASSFSSGSGLNEQFF
CDR3nt: TGTGCCAGCAGTTTCTCTAGCGGGAGTGGTTTAAATGAGCAGTTCTTC

abundance: NA
v_gene: TRBV5-4
len: 13
j_gene: TRBJ1-2
d_gene: NA
CDR3aa: CASSLPDNYGYTF
CDR3nt: TGTGCCAGCAGCTTGCCCGATAACTATGGCTACACCTTC

abundance: NA
v_gene: TRBV5-6
len: 15
j_gene: TRBJ1-2
d_gene: NA
CDR3aa: CASRGRGLNNYGYTF
CDR3nt: TGTGCCAGCAGGGGACGGGGGCTTAATAACTATGGCTACACCTTC

abundance: NA
v_gene: TRBV6-1
len: 16
j_gene: TRBJ2-7
d_gene: TRBD2
CDR3aa: CASSGTRLAGIYEQYF
CDR3nt: TGTGCCAGCAGTGGAACCCGACTAGCGGGGATCTACGAGCAGTACTTC

abundance: NA
v_gene: TRBV4-1
len: 16
j_gene: TRBJ2-1
d_gene: TRBD2
CDR3aa: CASSHTRGGSYNEQFF
CDR3nt: TGCGCCAGCAGCCACACCCGCGGGGGCTCCTACAATGAGCAGTTCTTC

abundance: NA
v_gene: TRBV3-1/TRBV3-2
len: 16
j_gene: TRBJ2-2
d_gene: TRBD2
CDR3aa: CASSQGASGIVGELFF
CDR3nt: TGTGCCAGCAGCCAGGGTGCTAGCGGGATTGTCGGGGAGCTGTTTTTT

abundance: NA
v_gene: TRBV9
len: 14
j_gene: TRBJ2-7
d_gene: TRBD2
CDR3aa: CASSPSSGRYEQYF
CDR3nt: TGTGCCAGCAGCCCCTCTAGCGGGAGGTACGAGCAGTACTTC

abundance: NA
v_gene: TRBV6-5
len: 13
j_gene: TRBJ2-5
d_gene: NA
CDR3aa: CASSWGVSETQYF
CDR3nt: TGTGCCAGCAGTTGGGGGGTTTCAGAGACCCAGTACTTC

abundance: NA
v_gene: TRBV27
len: 12
j_gene: TRBJ1-2
d_gene: NA
CDR3aa: CASRGHPGGYTF
CDR3nt: TGTGCCAGCCGGGGACACCCGGGGGGCTACACCTTC

abundance: NA
v_gene: TRBV29-1
len: 12
j_gene: TRBJ2-2
d_gene: NA
CDR3aa: CSAGEVTGELFF
CDR3nt: TGCAGCGCGGGAGAGGTCACCGGGGAGCTGTTTTTT

abundance: NA
v_gene: TRBV28
len: 12
j_gene: TRBJ1-2
d_gene: NA
CDR3aa: CASKNSNYGYTF
CDR3nt: TGTGCCAGCAAAAATAGTAACTATGGCTACACCTTC

abundance: NA
v_gene: TRBV25-1
len: 17
j_gene: TRBJ2-5
d_gene: TRBD1
CDR3aa: CASSESKDRGRGETQYF
CDR3nt: TGTGCCAGCAGTGAATCCAAGGACAGGGGACGCGGAGAGACCCAGTACTTC

abundance: NA
v_gene: TRBV9
len: 15
j_gene: TRBJ2-3
d_gene: TRBD2
CDR3aa: CASSAGLAGTDTQYF
CDR3nt: TGTGCCAGCAGCGCGGGACTAGCCGGCACAGATACGCAGTATTTT

abundance: NA
v_gene: TRBV5-1
len: 12
j_gene: TRBJ1-1
d_gene: NA
CDR3aa: CASSEWGTEAFF
CDR3nt: TGCGCCAGCAGCGAATGGGGTACTGAAGCTTTCTTT

abundance: once
v_gene: TRBV5-1
len: 14
j_gene: TRBJ1-6
d_gene: NA
CDR3aa: CASSSQGYNSPLHF
CDR3nt: TGCGCCAGCAGCTCTCAGGGCTATAATTCACCCCTCCACTTT

abundance: NA
v_gene: TRBV6-5
len: 15
j_gene: TRBJ1-1
d_gene: NA
CDR3aa: CASSPMLGGNTEAFF
CDR3nt: TGTGCCAGCAGTCCAATGTTGGGGGGGAACACTGAAGCTTTCTTT

abundance: NA
v_gene: TRBV28
len: 17
j_gene: TRBJ2-5
d_gene: NA
CDR3aa: CASSSTMRGASRETQYF
CDR3nt: TGTGCCAGCAGTTCGACTATGAGGGGCGCTTCCCGAGAGACCCAGTACTTC

abundance: NA
v_gene: TRBV12-3/TRBV12-4
len: 13
j_gene: TRBJ1-1
d_gene: NA
CDR3aa: CASSFGRNTEAFF
CDR3nt: TGTGCCAGCAGTTTTGGCAGGAACACTGAAGCTTTCTTT

abundance: once
v_gene: TRBV30
len: 13
j_gene: TRBJ1-3
d_gene: TRBD1
CDR3aa: CAWTTGDGNTIYF
CDR3nt: TGTGCCTGGACGACAGGGGATGGAAACACCATATATTTT

abundance: NA
v_gene: TRBV3-1/TRBV3-2
len: 14
j_gene: TRBJ2-3
d_gene: NA
CDR3aa: CASSPWTATDTQYF
CDR3nt: TGTGCCAGCAGCCCATGGACGGCCACAGATACGCAGTATTTT

abundance: NA
v_gene: TRBV6-1
len: 17
j_gene: TRBJ2-7
d_gene: TRBD2
CDR3aa: CASSAGTSAYLTYEQYF
CDR3nt: TGTGCCAGCAGTGCCGGGACTAGCGCCTATTTAACCTACGAGCAGTACTTC

abundance: NA
v_gene: TRBV28
len: 14
j_gene: TRBJ2-7
d_gene: NA
CDR3aa: CASSLSRSYYEQYF
CDR3nt: TGTGCCAGCAGTTTGTCTAGGTCCTACTACGAGCAGTACTTC

abundance: NA
v_gene: TRBV5-6
len: 15
j_gene: TRBJ1-2
d_gene: NA
CDR3aa: CASSLEGGKYYGYTF
CDR3nt: TGTGCCAGCAGCTTGGAAGGGGGGAAATACTATGGCTACACCTTC

abundance: NA
v_gene: TRBV11-3
len: 16
j_gene: TRBJ2-2
d_gene: TRBD1
CDR3aa: CASSLDGTDDTGELFF
CDR3nt: TGTGCCAGCAGCTTAGACGGGACAGATGACACCGGGGAGCTGTTTTTT

abundance: NA
v_gene: TRBV28
len: 15
j_gene: TRBJ1-1
d_gene: NA
CDR3aa: CASRDPGGGSTEAFF
CDR3nt: TGTGCCAGCAGAGACCCCGGTGGAGGGAGCACTGAAGCTTTCTTT

abundance: once
v_gene: TRBV9
len: 15
j_gene: TRBJ1-4
d_gene: NA
CDR3aa: CASSVGPETNEKLFF
CDR3nt: TGTGCCAGCAGCGTCGGTCCGGAGACTAATGAAAAACTGTTTTTT

abundance: NA
v_gene: TRBV7-3
len: 16
j_gene: TRBJ2-2
d_gene: NA
CDR3aa: CASSLGPLRNTGELFF
CDR3nt: TGTGCCAGCAGCTTAGGACCGCTGCGCAACACCGGGGAGCTGTTTTTT

abundance: NA
v_gene: TRBV14
len: 16
j_gene: TRBJ2-7
d_gene: NA
CDR3aa: CASAHSRGGLRQVAYF
CDR3nt: TGTGCCAGCGCACACTCGAGAGGGGGGCTACGTCAAGTGGCGTACTTC

abundance: NA
v_gene: TRBV7-9
len: 15
j_gene: TRBJ2-1
d_gene: TRBD2
CDR3aa: CASSKTSGPYNEQFF
CDR3nt: TGTGCCAGCAGCAAGACTAGCGGGCCCTACAATGAGCAGTTCTTC

abundance: NA
v_gene: TRBV2
len: 16
j_gene: TRBJ2-2
d_gene: NA
CDR3aa: CASSLVGGSSTGELFF
CDR3nt: TGTGCCAGCAGCTTAGTCGGGGGCTCTAGCACCGGGGAGCTGTTTTTT

abundance: NA
v_gene: TRBV11-2
len: 15
j_gene: TRBJ2-5
d_gene: TRBD2
CDR3aa: CASSLAGGREETQYF
CDR3nt: TGTGCCAGCAGCTTAGCTGGCGGGAGGGAGGAGACCCAGTACTTC

abundance: NA
v_gene: TRBV7-2
len: 17
j_gene: TRBJ1-3
d_gene: NA
CDR3aa: CASSFFGGSSSGNTIYF
CDR3nt: TGTGCCAGCAGCTTCTTTGGTGGCAGCTCCTCTGGAAACACCATATATTTT

abundance: NA
v_gene: TRBV27
len: 13
j_gene: TRBJ1-1
d_gene: NA
CDR3aa: CASSLGRNTEAFF
CDR3nt: TGTGCCAGCAGTTTAGGCAGGAACACTGAAGCTTTCTTT

abundance: NA
v_gene: TRBV2
len: 15
j_gene: TRBJ2-5
d_gene: NA
CDR3aa: CASSRDWTISETQYF
CDR3nt: TGTGCCAGCAGCCGGGACTGGACGATCTCAGAGACCCAGTACTTC

abundance: NA
v_gene: TRBV2
len: 10
j_gene: TRBJ2-1
d_gene: NA
CDR3aa: CASSGNEQFF
CDR3nt: TGTGCCAGCAGTGGGAATGAGCAGTTCTTC

abundance: few
v_gene: TRBV18
len: 18
j_gene: TRBJ2-2
d_gene: TRBD2
CDR3aa: CASSPFGLAGGPSGELFF
CDR3nt: TGTGCCAGCTCACCTTTCGGACTAGCGGGAGGGCCATCGGGGGAGCTGTTTTTT

abundance: NA
v_gene: TRBV5-1
len: 14
j_gene: TRBJ2-7
d_gene: NA
CDR3aa: CASSEQALSYEQYF
CDR3nt: TGCGCCAGCAGTGAACAGGCGCTCTCCTACGAGCAGTACTTC

abundance: NA
v_gene: TRBV7-3
len: 19
j_gene: TRBJ2-2
d_gene: TRBD2
CDR3aa: CASSLRPSGGHANTGELFF
CDR3nt: TGTGCCAGCAGCTTAAGGCCTAGCGGGGGGCACGCGAACACCGGGGAGCTGTTTTTT

abundance: NA
v_gene: TRBV27
len: 13
j_gene: TRBJ2-2
d_gene: NA
CDR3aa: CASKVSMIGELFF
CDR3nt: TGTGCCAGCAAGGTTAGCATGATCGGGGAGCTGTTTTTT

abundance: NA
v_gene: TRBV14
len: 14
j_gene: TRBJ2-7
d_gene: TRBD1
CDR3aa: CASSQTGGVYEQYF
CDR3nt: TGTGCCAGCAGCCAGACAGGGGGCGTGTACGAGCAGTACTTC

abundance: NA
v_gene: TRBV15
len: 13
j_gene: TRBJ1-5
d_gene: NA
CDR3aa: CATSRDLNQPQHF
CDR3nt: TGTGCCACCAGCAGAGATCTTAATCAGCCCCAGCATTTT

abundance: NA
v_gene: TRBV6-2/TRBV6-3
len: 15
j_gene: TRBJ2-7
d_gene: NA
CDR3aa: CASSYSEGRYYEQYF
CDR3nt: TGTGCCAGCAGTTACTCGGAGGGGCGTTACTACGAGCAGTACTTC

abundance: NA
v_gene: TRBV7-9
len: 15
j_gene: TRBJ2-1
d_gene: TRBD1
CDR3aa: CASSLIMDRGPGEFF
CDR3nt: TGTGCCAGCAGCTTGATTATGGACAGGGGGCCTGGAGAGTTCTTC

abundance: NA
v_gene: TRBV30
len: 13
j_gene: TRBJ1-5
d_gene: NA
CDR3aa: CAWSVDTGQPQHF
CDR3nt: TGTGCCTGGAGTGTAGACACTGGTCAGCCCCAGCATTTT

abundance: once
v_gene: TRBV28
len: 17
j_gene: TRBJ1-4
d_gene: TRBD1
CDR3aa: CASSHTSAGQEFKKLFF
CDR3nt: TGTGCCAGCAGCCACACCAGCGCGGGACAGGAATTCAAAAAACTGTTTTTT

abundance: NA
v_gene: TRBV12-3/TRBV12-4
len: 12
j_gene: TRBJ1-2
d_gene: NA
CDR3aa: CASRPPQGGYTF
CDR3nt: TGTGCCAGCAGGCCTCCACAGGGAGGGTACACCTTC

abundance: few
v_gene: TRBV5-1
len: 14
j_gene: TRBJ2-7
d_gene: NA
CDR3aa: CASSFGLSGVEQYF
CDR3nt: TGCGCCAGCAGCTTCGGATTAAGTGGGGTCGAGCAGTACTTC

abundance: NA
v_gene: TRBV2
len: 15
j_gene: TRBJ1-5
d_gene: NA
CDR3aa: CASSGVWTGNQPQHF
CDR3nt: TGTGCCAGCAGTGGTGTCTGGACAGGCAATCAGCCCCAGCATTTT

abundance: NA
v_gene: TRBV28
len: 17
j_gene: TRBJ2-4
d_gene: TRBD2
CDR3aa: CASSLDQRERRKNIQYF
CDR3nt: TGTGCCAGCAGTTTAGATCAGCGGGAACGCCGCAAAAACATTCAGTACTTC